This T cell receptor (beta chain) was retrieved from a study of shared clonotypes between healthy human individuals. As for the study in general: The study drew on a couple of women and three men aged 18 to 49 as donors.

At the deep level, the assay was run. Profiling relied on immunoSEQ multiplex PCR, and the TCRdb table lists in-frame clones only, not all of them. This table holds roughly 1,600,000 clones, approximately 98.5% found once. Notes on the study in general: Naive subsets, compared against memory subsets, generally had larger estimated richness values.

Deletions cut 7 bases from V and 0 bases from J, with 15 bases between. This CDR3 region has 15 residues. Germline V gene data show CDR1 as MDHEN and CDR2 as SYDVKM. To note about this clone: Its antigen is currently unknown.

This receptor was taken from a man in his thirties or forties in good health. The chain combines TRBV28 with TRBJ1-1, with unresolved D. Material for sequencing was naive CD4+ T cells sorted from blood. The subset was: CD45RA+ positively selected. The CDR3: CASKFRTGMNTEAFF. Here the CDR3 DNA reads TGTGCCAGCAAGTTTAGGACGGGAATGAACACTGAAGCTTTCTTT.